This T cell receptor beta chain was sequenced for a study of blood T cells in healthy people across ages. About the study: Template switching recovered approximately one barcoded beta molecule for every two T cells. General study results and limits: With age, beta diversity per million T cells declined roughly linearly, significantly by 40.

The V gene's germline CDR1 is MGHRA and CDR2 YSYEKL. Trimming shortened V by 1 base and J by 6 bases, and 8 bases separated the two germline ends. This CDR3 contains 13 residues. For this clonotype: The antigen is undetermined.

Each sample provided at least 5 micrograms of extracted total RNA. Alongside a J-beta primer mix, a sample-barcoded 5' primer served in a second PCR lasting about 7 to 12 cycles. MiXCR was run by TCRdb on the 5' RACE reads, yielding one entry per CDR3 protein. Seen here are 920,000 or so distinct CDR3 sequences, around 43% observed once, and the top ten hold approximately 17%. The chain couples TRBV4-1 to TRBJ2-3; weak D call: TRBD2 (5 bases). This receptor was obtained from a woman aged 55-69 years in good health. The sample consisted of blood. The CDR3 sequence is CASSQVPSDTQYF. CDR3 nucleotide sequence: TGCGCCAGCAGCCAAGTCCCTAGCGATACGCAGTATTTT.